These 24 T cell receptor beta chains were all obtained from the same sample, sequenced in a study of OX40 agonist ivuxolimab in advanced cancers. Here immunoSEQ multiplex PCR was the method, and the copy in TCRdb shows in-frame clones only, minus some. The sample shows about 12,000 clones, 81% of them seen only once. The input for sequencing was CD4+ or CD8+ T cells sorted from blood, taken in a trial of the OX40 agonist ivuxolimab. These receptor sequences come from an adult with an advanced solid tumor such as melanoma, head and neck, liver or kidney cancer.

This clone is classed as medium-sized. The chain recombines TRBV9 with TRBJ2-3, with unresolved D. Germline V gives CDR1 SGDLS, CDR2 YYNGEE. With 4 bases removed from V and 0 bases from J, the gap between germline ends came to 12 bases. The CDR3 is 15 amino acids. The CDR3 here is CASSSWTASTDTQYF. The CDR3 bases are TGTGCCAGCAGCTCCTGGACGGCAAGCACAGATACGCAGTATTTT. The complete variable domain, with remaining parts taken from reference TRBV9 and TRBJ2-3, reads DSGVTQTPKHLITATGQRVTLRCSPRSGDLSVYWYQQSLDQGLQFLIQYYNGEERAKGNILERFSAQQFPDLHSELNLSSLELGDSALYFCASSSWTASTDTQYFGPGTRLTVL.

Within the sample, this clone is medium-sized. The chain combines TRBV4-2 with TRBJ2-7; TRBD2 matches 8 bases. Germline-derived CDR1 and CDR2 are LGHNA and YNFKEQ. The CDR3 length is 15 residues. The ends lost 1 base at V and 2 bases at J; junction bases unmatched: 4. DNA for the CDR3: TGTGCCAGCAGCCAAGGGACTAGCCAAGCCTACGAGCAGTACTTC. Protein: CASSQGTSQAYEQYF.

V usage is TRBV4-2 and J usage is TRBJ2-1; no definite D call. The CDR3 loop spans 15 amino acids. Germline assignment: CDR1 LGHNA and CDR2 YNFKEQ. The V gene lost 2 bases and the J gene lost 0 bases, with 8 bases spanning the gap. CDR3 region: CASSQMGGSYNEQFF. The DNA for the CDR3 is TGTGCCAGCAGCCAAATGGGCGGCTCCTACAATGAGCAGTTCTTC.

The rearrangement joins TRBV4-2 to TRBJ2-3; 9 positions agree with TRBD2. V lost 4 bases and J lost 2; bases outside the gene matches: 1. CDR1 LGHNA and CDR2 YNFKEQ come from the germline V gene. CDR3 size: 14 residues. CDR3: CASSLAGATDTQYF. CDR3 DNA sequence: TGTGCCAGCAGCCTAGCGGGAGCCACAGATACGCAGTATTTT.

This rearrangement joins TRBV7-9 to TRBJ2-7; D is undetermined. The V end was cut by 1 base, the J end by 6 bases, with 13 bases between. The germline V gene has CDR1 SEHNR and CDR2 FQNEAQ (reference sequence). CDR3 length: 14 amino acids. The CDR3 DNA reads TGTGCCAGCAGCTTAGGTCCAGGCTGGGGCGAGCAGTACTTC. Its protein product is CASSLGPGWGEQYF.

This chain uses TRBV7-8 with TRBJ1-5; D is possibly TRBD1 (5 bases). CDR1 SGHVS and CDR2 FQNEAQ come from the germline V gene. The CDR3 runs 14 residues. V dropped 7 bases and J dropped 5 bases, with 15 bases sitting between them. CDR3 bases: TGTGCCAGCACCCGAGCAGGGATCCATCAGCCCCAGCATTTT. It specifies CASTRAGIHQPQHF.

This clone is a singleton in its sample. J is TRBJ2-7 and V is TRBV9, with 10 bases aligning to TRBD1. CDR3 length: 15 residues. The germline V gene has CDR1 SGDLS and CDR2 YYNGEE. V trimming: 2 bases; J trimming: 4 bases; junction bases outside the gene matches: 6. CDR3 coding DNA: TGTGCCAGCAGCGTTGGCCGGGACAGGGGTTACGAGCAGTACTTC. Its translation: CASSVGRDRGYEQYF. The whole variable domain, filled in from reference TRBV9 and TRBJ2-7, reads DSGVTQTPKHLITATGQRVTLRCSPRSGDLSVYWYQQSLDQGLQFLIQYYNGEERAKGNILERFSAQQFPDLHSELNLSSLELGDSALYFCASSVGRDRGYEQYFGPGTRLTVT.

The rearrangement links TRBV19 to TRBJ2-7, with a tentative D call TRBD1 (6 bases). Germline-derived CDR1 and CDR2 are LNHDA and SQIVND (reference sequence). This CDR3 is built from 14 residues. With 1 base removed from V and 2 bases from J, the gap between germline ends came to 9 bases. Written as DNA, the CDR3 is TGTGCCAGTAGTATAGGCTCAGGGGCCTACGAGCAGTACTTC. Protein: CASSIGSGAYEQYF.

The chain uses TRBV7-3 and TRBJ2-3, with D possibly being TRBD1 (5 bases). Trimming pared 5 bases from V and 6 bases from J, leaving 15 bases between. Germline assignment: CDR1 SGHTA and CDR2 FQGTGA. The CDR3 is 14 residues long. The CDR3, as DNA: TGTGCCAGCAGCACCGCCGACCCAGGGGATACGCAGTATTTT. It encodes CASSTADPGDTQYF.

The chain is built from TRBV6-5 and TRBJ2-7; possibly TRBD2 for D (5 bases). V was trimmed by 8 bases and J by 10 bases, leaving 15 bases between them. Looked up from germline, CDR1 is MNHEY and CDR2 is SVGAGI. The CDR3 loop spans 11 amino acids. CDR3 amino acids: CASGSDGGQYF. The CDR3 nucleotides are TGTGCCAGCGGCTCGGACGGAGGACAGTACTTC.

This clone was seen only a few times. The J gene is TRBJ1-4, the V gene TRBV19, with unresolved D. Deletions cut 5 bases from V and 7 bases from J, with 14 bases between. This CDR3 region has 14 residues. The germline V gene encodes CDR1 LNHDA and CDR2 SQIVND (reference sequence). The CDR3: CASSADSLGEKLFF. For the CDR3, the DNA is TGTGCCAGTAGTGCTGACTCTCTCGGTGAAAAACTGTTTTTT.

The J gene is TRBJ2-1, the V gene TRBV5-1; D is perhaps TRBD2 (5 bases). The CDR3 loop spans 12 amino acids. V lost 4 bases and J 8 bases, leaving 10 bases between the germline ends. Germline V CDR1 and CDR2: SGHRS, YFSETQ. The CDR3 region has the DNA TGCGCCAGCAGCCGGGGTCTCGATGAGCAGTTCTTC. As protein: CASSRGLDEQFF.

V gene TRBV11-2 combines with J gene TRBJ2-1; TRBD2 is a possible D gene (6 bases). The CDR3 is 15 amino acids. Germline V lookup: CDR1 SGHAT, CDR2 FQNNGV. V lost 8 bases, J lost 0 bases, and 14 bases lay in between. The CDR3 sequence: CASQSGVSSYNEQFF. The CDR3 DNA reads TGTGCCAGCCAATCGGGGGTAAGCTCCTACAATGAGCAGTTCTTC.

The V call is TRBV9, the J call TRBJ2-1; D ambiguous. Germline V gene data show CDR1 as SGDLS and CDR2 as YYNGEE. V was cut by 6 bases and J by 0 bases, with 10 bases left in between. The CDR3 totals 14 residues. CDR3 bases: TGTGCCAGCACCTCAGCGAGCTCCTACAATGAGCAGTTCTTC. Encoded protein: CASTSASSYNEQFF. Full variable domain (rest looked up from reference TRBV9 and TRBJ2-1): DSGVTQTPKHLITATGQRVTLRCSPRSGDLSVYWYQQSLDQGLQFLIQYYNGEERAKGNILERFSAQQFPDLHSELNLSSLELGDSALYFCASTSASSYNEQFFGPGTRLTVL.

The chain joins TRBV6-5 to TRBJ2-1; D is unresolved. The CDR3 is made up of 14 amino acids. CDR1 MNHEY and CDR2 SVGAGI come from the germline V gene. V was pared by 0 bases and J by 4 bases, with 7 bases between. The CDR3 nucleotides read TGTGCCAGCAGTTACTCGACCCTTTACAATGAGCAGTTCTTC. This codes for CASSYSTLYNEQFF.

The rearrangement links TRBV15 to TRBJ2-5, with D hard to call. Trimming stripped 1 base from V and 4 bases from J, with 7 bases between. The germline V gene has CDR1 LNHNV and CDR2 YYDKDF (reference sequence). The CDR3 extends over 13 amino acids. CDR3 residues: CATSRGTVETQYF. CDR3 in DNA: TGTGCCACCAGCAGAGGAACGGTAGAGACCCAGTACTTC.

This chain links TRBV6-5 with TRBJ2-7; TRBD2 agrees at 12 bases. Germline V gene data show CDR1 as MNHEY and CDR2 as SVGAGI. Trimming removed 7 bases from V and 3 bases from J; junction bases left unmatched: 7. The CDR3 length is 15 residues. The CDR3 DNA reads TGTGCCAGCACTCTCCGGACTAGCGGGATCTACGAGCAGTACTTC. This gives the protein CASTLRTSGIYEQYF.

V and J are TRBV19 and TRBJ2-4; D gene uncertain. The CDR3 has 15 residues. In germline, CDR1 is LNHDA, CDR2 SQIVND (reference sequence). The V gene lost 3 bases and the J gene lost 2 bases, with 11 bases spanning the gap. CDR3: CASSIGTRTKNIQYF. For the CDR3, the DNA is TGTGCCAGTAGTATTGGCACGAGGACCAAAAACATTCAGTACTTC.

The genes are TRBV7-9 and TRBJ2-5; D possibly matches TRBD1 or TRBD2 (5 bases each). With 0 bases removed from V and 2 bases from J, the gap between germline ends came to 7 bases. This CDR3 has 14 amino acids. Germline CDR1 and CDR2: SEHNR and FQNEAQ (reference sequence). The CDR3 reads CASSLAGRQETQYF. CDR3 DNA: TGTGCCAGCAGCTTAGCGGGACGTCAAGAGACCCAGTACTTC.

The CDR3 DNA reads TGTGCCAGCAGCTTCCCCGAATCCTCCTACAATGAGCAGTTCTTC. As protein: CASSFPESSYNEQFF. The chain has TRBV7-2 and TRBJ2-1; D unresolved. CDR1 is SGHTA, CDR2 FQGNSA, per germline. V was clipped by 3 bases and J by 0 bases, with 9 bases between them. The CDR3 extends over 15 amino acids.

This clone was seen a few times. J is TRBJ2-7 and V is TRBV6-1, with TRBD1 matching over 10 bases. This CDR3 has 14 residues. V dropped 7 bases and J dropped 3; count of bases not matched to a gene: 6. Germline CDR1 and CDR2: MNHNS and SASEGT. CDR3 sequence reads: CASTPGQGFYEQYF. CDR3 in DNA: TGTGCCAGCACCCCGGGACAGGGGTTCTACGAGCAGTACTTC.

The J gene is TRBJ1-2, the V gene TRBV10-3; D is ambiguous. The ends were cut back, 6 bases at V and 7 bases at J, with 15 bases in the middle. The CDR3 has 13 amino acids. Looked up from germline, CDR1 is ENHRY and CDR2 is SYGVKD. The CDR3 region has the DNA TGTGCCATCAGGGACTCCGGGCTCGCTGGCTACACCTTC. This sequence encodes CAIRDSGLAGYTF.

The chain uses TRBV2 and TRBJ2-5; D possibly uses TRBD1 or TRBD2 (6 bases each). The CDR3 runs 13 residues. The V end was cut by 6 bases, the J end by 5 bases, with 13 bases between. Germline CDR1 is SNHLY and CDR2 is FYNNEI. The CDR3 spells CASSLGAGETQYF. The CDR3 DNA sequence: TGTGCCAGCAGCCTGGGGGCGGGGGAGACCCAGTACTTC. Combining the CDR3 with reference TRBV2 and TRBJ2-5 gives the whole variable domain EPEVTQTPSHQVTQMGQEVILRCVPISNHLYFYWYRQILGQKVEFLVSFYNNEISEKSEIFDDQFSVERPDGSNFTLKIRSTKLEDSAMYFCASSLGAGETQYFGPGTRLLVL.

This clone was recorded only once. CDR3 sequence reads: CASGTSGKLYNEQFF. In DNA, the CDR3 is TGTGCCAGCGGGACTAGCGGGAAACTATACAATGAGCAGTTCTTC. The V call is TRBV27, the J call TRBJ2-1; TRBD2 matches at 13 bases. V was clipped by 8 bases and J by 4 bases; unmatched bases: 5. Germline assignment: CDR1 MNHEY and CDR2 SMNVEV (reference sequence). This CDR3 spans 15 amino acids.